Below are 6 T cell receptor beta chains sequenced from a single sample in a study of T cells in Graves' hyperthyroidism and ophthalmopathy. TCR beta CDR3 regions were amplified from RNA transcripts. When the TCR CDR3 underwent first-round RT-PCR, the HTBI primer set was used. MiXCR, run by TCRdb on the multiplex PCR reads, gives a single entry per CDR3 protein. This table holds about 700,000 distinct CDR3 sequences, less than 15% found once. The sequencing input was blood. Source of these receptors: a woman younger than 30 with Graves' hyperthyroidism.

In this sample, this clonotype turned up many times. The CDR3 nucleotides read TGTGCCAGCAGTCTCGACTCAACAGCATACAATGAGCAGTTCTTC. This translates into CASSLDSTAYNEQFF. V gene TRBV6-1 combines with J gene TRBJ2-1, with D unclear. The V gene's germline CDR1 is MNHNS and CDR2 SASEGT. There are 15 residues in the CDR3. V gave up 5 bases and J gave up 4 bases, with 15 bases separating them.

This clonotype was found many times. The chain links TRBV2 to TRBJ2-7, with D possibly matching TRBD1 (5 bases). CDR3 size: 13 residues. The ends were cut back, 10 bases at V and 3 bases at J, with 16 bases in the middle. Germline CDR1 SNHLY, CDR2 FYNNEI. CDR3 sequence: CAIDSRYGYEQYF. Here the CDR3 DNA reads TGTGCCATAGACAGCCGGTACGGCTACGAGCAGTACTTC.

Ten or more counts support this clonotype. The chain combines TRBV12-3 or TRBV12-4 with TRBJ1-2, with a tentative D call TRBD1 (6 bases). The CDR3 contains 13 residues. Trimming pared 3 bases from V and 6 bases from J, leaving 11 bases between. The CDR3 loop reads CASSLGGLDGYTF. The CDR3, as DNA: TGTGCCAGCAGTTTGGGGGGGCTGGATGGCTACACCTTC.

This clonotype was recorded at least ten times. The CDR3 here is CASSLFGTGVVDTQYF. For the CDR3, the DNA is TGTGCCAGCAGTTTATTCGGGACAGGGGTTGTAGATACGCAGTATTTT. This rearrangement joins TRBV27 to TRBJ2-3; 10 bases map to TRBD1. The CDR3 totals 16 residues. J was trimmed by 5 bases and V by 1 base; bases with no gene match: 6. Per germline, CDR1 MNHEY and CDR2 SMNVEV (reference sequence).

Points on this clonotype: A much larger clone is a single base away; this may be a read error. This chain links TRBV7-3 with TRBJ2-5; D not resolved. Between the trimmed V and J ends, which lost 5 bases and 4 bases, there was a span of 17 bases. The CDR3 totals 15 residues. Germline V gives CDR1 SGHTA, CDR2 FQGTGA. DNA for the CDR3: TGTGCCAGCAGCCAAGGAAAGGGATTAGGAGAGACCCAGTACTTC. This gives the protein CASSQGKGLGETQYF.

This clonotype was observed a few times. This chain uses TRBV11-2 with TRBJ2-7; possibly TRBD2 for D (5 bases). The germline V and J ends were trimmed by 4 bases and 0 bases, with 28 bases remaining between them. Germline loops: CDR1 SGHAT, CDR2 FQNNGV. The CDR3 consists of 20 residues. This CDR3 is CASSSLKSGRPAFYSYEQYF. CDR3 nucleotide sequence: TGTGCCAGCAGCTCGCTAAAAAGCGGTCGTCCAGCCTTCTACTCCTACGAGCAGTACTTC.